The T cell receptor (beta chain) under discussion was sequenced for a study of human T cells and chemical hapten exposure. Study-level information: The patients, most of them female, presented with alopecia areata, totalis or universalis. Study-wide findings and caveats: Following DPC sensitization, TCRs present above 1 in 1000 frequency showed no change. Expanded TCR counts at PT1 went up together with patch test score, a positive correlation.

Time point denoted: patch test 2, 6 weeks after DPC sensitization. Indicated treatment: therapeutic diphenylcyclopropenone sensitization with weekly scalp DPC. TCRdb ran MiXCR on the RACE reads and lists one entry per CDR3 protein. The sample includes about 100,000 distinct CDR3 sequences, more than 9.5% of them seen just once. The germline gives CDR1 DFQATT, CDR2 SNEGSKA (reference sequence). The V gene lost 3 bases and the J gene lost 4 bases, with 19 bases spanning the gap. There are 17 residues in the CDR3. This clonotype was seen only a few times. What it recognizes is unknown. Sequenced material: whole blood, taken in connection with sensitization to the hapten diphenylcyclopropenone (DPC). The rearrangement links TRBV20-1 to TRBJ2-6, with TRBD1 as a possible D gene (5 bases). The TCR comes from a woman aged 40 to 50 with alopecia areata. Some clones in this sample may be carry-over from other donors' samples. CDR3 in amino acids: CSASNLAGSNGANVLTF. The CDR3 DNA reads TGCAGTGCTAGTAACCTGGCAGGGTCTAACGGGGCCAACGTCCTGACTTTC.